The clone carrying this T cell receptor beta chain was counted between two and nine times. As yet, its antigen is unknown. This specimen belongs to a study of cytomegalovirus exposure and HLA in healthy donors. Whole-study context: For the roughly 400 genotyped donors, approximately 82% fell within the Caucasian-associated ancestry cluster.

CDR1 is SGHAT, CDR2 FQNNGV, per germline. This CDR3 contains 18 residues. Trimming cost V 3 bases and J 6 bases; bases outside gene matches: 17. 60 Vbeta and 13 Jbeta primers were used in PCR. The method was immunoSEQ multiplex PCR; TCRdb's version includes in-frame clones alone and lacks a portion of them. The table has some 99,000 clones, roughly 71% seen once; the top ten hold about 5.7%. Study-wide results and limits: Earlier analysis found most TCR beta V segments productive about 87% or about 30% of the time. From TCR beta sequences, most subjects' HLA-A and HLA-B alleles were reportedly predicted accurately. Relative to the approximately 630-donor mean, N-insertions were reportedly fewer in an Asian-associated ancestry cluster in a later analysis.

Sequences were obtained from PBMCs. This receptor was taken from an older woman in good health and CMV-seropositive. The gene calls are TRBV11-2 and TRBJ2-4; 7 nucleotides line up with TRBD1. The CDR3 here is CASSFGLRGPRLGNIQYF. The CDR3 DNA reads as TGTGCCAGCAGCTTCGGTCTGAGGGGGCCCCGCCTGGGAAACATTCAGTACTTC.